The 9 T cell receptor beta chains given below trace back to one sample, sequenced in a study of T cell responses to AZD1222 COVID-19 vaccine (dated by TCRdb to the early 2020s). The library relied on the immunoSEQ multiplex PCR assay. TCRdb retrieved this table from immuneACCESS and kept in-frame rearrangements only. Not all clones are present; in checked studies, unresolved V genes account for under half, and no reason is known for the remainder. The sample data list 150,000 or so clones, and under 95% of these were observed just once. Approximately 5.3% of the sample belongs to the ten largest clones. The sample's time point label, decoded: baseline before first vaccination. Source: peripheral blood, taken on day 0 of AZD1222 vaccination. These receptors came from an adult in good health.

The rearrangement uses TRBV28 and TRBJ2-7; D assignment may be TRBD1 or TRBD2 (5 bases each). Trimming took 6 bases from V and 9 from J, leaving 12 bases between them. The germline CDR1 and CDR2 sequences are MDHEN and SYDVKM. The CDR3 has 11 amino acids. The DNA for the CDR3 is TGTGCCAGCAGCCCGAGGGGACGGCAGTACTTC. Translation: CASSPRGRQYF.

The chain combines TRBV2 with TRBJ1-3; tentative D call: TRBD1 (5 bases). CDR3 length: 14 residues. V was cut by 8 bases and J by 0 bases, with 11 bases left in between. In germline, CDR1 is SNHLY, CDR2 FYNNEI. Here the CDR3 DNA reads TGTGCCAGCCGTCGGGACTTCTCTGGAAACACCATATATTTT. Translating gives CASRRDFSGNTIYF.

The chain combines TRBV28 with TRBJ2-1; 10 bases fit TRBD2. V lost 3 bases to trimming and J lost 8 bases; unmatched junction nucleotides: 4. This CDR3 has 14 amino acids. CDR1 and CDR2 from the germline V gene are MDHEN and SYDVKM. The DNA for the CDR3 is TGTGCCAGCAGTTTGAGCGGGAGGGTTGATGAGCAGTTCTTC. The encoded protein is CASSLSGRVDEQFF. The full variable domain, in which reference TRBV28 and TRBJ2-1 provide the parts outside the CDR3, is DVKVTQSSRYLVKRTGEKVFLECVQDMDHENMFWYRQDPGLGLRLIYFSYDVKMKEKGDIPEGYSVSREKKERFSLILESASTNQTSMYLCASSLSGRVDEQFFGPGTRLTVL.

This clone was counted only a few times. The chain uses TRBV10-1 and TRBJ2-1; D is unclear. The CDR3 has 14 amino acids. Trimming pared 0 bases from V and 4 bases from J, leaving 7 bases between. Germline V gene sequence: CDR1 WNHNN, CDR2 SYGVQD (reference sequence). This CDR3 reads CASSESMEYNEQFF. The DNA for the CDR3 is TGCGCCAGCAGTGAGTCGATGGAGTACAATGAGCAGTTCTTC.

Only one count was recorded for this clone. The rearrangement links TRBV9 to TRBJ1-2; 7 bases are shared with TRBD1. Germline CDR1 and CDR2: SGDLS and YYNGEE. The CDR3 sequence is 13 residues long. Unmatched junction bases numbered 7, after V lost 3 bases and J lost 8 bases. In DNA, the CDR3 is TGTGCCAGCAGCGCCCAGGGGGTAGGCGGCTACACCTTC. Translated: CASSAQGVGGYTF. Combining the CDR3 with reference TRBV9 and TRBJ1-2 gives the whole variable domain DSGVTQTPKHLITATGQRVTLRCSPRSGDLSVYWYQQSLDQGLQFLIQYYNGEERAKGNILERFSAQQFPDLHSELNLSSLELGDSALYFCASSAQGVGGYTFGSGTRLTVV.

A few counts support this clone. The chain combines TRBV28 with TRBJ2-3; D is undetermined. The V gene's germline CDR1 is MDHEN and CDR2 SYDVKM. The CDR3 has 14 amino acids. Trimming removed 6 bases from V and 0 bases from J, with 10 bases in between. CDR3 in amino acids: CASSRVDSTDTQYF. CDR3 in DNA: TGTGCCAGCAGCCGAGTAGATAGCACAGATACGCAGTATTTT.

The chain carries TRBV13 and TRBJ2-3, with a tentative D call TRBD1 (5 bases). CDR1 is PRHDT, CDR2 FYEKMQ, per germline (reference sequence). The CDR3 covers 15 residues. Trimming removed 5 bases from V and 2 bases from J, with 14 bases in between. This chain's CDR3 is CASSPKDKITDTQYF. The CDR3 DNA is TGTGCCAGCAGCCCCAAGGACAAAATCACAGATACGCAGTATTTT. Filled out from reference TRBV13 and TRBJ2-3, the complete variable domain reads AAGVIQSPRHLIKEKRETATLKCYPIPRHDTVYWYQQGPGQDPQFLISFYEKMQSDKGSIPDRFSAQQFSDYHSELNMSSLELGDSALYFCASSPKDKITDTQYFGPGTRLTVL.

The V and J genes are TRBV6-5 and TRBJ1-6; perhaps TRBD1 as D (5 bases). V was clipped by 1 base and J by 5 bases, with 9 bases between them. Germline CDR1 and CDR2: MNHEY and SVGAGI. The CDR3 spans 15 residues. The CDR3 nucleotides read TGTGCCAGCAGTTACTATGGGGGTGATAATTCACCCCTCCACTTT. It yields the protein CASSYYGGDNSPLHF.

The chain has TRBV15 and TRBJ1-2; a weak D match, TRBD1 (6 bases). The V end lost 2 bases, the J end lost 0 bases, and 13 bases lay between the germline ends. This CDR3 spans 16 amino acids. Germline CDR1 reads LNHNV; CDR2 reads YYDKDF (reference sequence). DNA for the CDR3: TGTGCCACCAGCAGAATAAGGACAGCGTCTAACTATGGCTACACCTTC. Residues: CATSRIRTASNYGYTF.